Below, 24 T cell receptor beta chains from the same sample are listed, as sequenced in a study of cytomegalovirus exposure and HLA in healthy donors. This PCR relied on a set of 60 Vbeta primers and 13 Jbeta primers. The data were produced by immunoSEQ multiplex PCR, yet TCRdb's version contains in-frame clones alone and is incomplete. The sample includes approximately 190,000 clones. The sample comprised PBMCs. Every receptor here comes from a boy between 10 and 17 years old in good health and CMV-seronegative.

CDR3 protein: CASSPIYRGVGNQPQHF. For the CDR3, the DNA is TGTGCCAGCAGTCCTATATACAGGGGTGTAGGGAATCAGCCCCAGCATTTT. V gene TRBV2 combines with J gene TRBJ1-5; the match to TRBD1 covers 7 bases. Germline trimming cut 5 bases from V and 4 bases from J; bases unmatched to any gene: 14. CDR3 length: 17 amino acids. Germline CDR1 and CDR2: SNHLY and FYNNEI.

Here the CDR3 reads CASSPSGGRGGQETQYF. The CDR3 region has the DNA TGTGCCAGCAGCCCCTCGGGGGGACGCGGGGGCCAAGAGACCCAGTACTTC. The J gene is TRBJ2-5, the V gene TRBV7-8, with TRBD2 matching 7 bases. Germline V CDR1 and CDR2: SGHVS, FQNEAQ. The CDR3 totals 17 residues. Unmatched junction bases numbered 13, after V lost 5 bases and J lost 1 base.

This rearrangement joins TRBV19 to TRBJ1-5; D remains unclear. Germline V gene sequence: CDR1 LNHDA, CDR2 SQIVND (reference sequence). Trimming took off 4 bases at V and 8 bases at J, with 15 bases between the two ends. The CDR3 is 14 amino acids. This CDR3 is CASSTFSGGEPQHF. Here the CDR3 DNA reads TGTGCCAGTAGTACCTTCAGCGGCGGGGAGCCCCAGCATTTT.

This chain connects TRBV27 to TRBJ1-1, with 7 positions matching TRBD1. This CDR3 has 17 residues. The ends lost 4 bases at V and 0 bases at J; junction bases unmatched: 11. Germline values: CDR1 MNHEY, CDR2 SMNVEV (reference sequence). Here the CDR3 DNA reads TGTGCCAGCAGTTCATTCCTCGGTGGGACAGTGAACACTGAAGCTTTCTTT. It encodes CASSSFLGGTVNTEAFF.

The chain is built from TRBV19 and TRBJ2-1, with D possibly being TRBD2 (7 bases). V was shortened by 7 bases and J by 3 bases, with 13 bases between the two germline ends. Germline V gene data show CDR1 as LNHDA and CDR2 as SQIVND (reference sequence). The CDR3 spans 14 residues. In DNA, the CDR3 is TGTGCCAGTAATTCGGGGGGCCGCTACAATGAGCAGTTCTTC. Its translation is CASNSGGRYNEQFF.

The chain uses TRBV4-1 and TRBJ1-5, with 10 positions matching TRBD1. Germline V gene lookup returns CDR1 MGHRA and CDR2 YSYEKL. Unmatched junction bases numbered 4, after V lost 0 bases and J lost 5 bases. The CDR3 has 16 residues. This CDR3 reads CASSQEGQGRDQPQHF. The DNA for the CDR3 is TGCGCCAGCAGCCAAGAGGGACAGGGGAGGGATCAGCCCCAGCATTTT.

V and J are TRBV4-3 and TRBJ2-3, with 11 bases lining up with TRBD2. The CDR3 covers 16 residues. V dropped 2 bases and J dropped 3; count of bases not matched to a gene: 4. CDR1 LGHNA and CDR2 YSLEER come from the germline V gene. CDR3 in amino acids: CASSQTSGRRTDTQYF. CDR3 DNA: TGCGCCAGCAGCCAAACTAGCGGGAGAAGGACAGATACGCAGTATTTT.

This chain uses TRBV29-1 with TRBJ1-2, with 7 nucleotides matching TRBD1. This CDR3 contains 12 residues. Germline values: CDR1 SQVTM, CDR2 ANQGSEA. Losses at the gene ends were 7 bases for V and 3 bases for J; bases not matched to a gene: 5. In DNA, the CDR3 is TGCAGCGCCGACAGGGTCGACTATGGCTACACCTTC. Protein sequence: CSADRVDYGYTF.

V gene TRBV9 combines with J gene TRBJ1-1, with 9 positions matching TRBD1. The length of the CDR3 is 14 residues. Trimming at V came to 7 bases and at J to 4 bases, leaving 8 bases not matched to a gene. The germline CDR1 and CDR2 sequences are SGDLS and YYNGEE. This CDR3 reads CASGWGQGGTEAFF. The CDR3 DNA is TGTGCCAGCGGATGGGGACAGGGTGGCACTGAAGCTTTCTTT.

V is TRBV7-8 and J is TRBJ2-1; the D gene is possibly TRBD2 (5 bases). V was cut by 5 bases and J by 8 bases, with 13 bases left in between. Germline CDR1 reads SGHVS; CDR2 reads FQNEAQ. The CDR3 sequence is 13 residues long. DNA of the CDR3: TGTGCCAGCAGCCCGGACGGGCGGGATGAGCAGTTCTTC. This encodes CASSPDGRDEQFF.

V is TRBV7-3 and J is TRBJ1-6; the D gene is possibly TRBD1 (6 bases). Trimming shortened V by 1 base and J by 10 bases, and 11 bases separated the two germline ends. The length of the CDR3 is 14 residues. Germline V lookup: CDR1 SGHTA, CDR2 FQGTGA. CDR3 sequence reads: CASSLRAGASPLHF. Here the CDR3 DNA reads TGTGCCAGCAGCTTAAGAGCAGGGGCATCACCCCTCCACTTT.

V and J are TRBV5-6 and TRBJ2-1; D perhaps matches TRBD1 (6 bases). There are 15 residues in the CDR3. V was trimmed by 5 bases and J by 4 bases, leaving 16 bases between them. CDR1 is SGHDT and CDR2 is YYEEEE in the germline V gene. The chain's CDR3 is CASRGVTGLYNEQFF. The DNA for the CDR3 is TGTGCCAGCAGGGGAGTGACAGGCTTGTACAATGAGCAGTTCTTC.

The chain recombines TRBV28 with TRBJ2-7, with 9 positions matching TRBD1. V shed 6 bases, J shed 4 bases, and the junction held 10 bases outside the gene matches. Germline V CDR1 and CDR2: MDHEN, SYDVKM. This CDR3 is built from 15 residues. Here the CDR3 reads CASRPYGTGNYEQYF. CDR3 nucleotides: TGTGCCAGCAGACCGTACGGGACAGGGAATTACGAGCAGTACTTC.

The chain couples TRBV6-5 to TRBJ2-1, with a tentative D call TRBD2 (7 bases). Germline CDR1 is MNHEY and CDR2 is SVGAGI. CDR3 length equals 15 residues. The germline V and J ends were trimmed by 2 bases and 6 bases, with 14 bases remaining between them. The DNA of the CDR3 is TGTGCCAGCAGTTACAGCTCAGGGGAGGGCAATGAGCAGTTCTTC. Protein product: CASSYSSGEGNEQFF.

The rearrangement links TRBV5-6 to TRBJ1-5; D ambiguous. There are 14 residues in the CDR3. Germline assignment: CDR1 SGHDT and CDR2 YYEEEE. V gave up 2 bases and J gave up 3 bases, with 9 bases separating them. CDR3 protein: CASSFLTDNQPQHF. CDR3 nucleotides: TGTGCCAGCAGCTTTCTAACAGACAATCAGCCCCAGCATTTT.

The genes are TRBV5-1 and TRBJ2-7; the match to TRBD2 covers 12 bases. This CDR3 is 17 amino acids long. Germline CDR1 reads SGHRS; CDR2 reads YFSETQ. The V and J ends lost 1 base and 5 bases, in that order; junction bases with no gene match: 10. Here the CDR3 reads CASSLSLAGGEGDEQYF. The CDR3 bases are TGCGCCAGCAGCTTGAGCCTAGCGGGGGGGGAAGGGGACGAGCAGTACTTC. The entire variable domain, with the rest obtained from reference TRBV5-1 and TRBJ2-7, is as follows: KAGVTQTPRYLIKTRGQQVTLSCSPISGHRSVSWYQQTPGQGLQFLFEYFSETQRNKGNFPGRFSGRQFSNSRSEMNVSTLELGDSALYLCASSLSLAGGEGDEQYFGPGTRLTVT.

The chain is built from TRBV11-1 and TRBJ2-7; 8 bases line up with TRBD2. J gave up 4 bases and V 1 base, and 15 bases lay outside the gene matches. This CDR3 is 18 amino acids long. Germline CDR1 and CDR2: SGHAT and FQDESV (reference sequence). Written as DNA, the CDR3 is TGTGCCAGCAGCTTAGTCGCGGGGGGACCGTTTCCTGGGTACGAGCAGTACTTC. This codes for CASSLVAGGPFPGYEQYF.

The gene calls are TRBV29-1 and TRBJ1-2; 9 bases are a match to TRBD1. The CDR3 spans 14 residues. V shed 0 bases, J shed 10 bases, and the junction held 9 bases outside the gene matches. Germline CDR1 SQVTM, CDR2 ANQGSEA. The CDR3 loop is CSVEETWTGATYTF. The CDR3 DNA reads TGCAGCGTTGAAGAAACCTGGACAGGGGCAACCTACACCTTC.

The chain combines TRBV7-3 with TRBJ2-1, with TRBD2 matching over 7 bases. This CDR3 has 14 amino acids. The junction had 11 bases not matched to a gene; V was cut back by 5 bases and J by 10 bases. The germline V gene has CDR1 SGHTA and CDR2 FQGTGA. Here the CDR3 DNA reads TGTGCCAGCAGCCGGGACGGCGGGGGAAGAGAGCAGTTCTTC. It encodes CASSRDGGGREQFF.

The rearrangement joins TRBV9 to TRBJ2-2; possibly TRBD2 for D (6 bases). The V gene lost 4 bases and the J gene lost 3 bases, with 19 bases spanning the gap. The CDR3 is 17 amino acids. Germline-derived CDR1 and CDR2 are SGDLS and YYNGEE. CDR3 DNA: TGTGCCAGCAGCCCTCTCGGGAGAACGGGGGACACCGGGGAGCTGTTTTTT. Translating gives CASSPLGRTGDTGELFF.

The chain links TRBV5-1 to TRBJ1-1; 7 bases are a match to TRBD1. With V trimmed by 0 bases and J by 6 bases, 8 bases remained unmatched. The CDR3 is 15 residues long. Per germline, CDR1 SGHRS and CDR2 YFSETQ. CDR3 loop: CASSLEAGGRSEAFF. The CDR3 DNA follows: TGCGCCAGCAGCTTGGAGGCAGGGGGACGATCTGAAGCTTTCTTT.

The CDR3: CASSLVGTTPYGYTF. As DNA, the CDR3 is TGTGCCAGCAGCTTGGTCGGGACAACCCCCTATGGCTACACCTTC. The chain couples TRBV5-4 to TRBJ1-2, with a tentative D call TRBD1 (6 bases). The CDR3 is made up of 15 amino acids. V was cut by 0 bases and J by 4 bases, with 13 bases left in between. CDR1 and CDR2 from the germline V gene are SGHNT and YYREEE (reference sequence).

The CDR3 DNA reads as TGTGCCAGCAGCCCCAGACTAGCGGGGGACGTCATGAATGAGCAGTTCTTC. Translating gives CASSPRLAGDVMNEQFF. The chain combines TRBV7-8 with TRBJ2-1; TRBD2 aligns across 12 bases. CDR1 is SGHVS, CDR2 FQNEAQ, per germline. The CDR3 is 17 amino acids. Trimming cost V 5 bases and J 7 bases; bases outside gene matches: 12.

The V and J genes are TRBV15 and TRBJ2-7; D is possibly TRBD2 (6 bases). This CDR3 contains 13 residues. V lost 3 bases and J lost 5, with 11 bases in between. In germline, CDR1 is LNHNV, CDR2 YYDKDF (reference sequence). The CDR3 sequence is CATSSATSNEQYF. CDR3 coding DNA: TGTGCCACCAGCAGTGCAACTAGCAACGAGCAGTACTTC.